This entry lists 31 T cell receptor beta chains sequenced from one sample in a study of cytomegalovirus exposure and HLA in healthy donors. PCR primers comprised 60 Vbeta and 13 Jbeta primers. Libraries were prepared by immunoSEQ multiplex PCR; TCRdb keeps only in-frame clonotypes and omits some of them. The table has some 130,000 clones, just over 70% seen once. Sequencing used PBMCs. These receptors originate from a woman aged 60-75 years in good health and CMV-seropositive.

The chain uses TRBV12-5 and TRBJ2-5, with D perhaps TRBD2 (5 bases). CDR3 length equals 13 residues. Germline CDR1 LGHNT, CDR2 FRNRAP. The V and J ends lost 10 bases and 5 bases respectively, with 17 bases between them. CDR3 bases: TGTGCTACCGCCCCACCGGGGATCGAGACCCAGTACTTC. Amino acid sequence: CATAPPGIETQYF.

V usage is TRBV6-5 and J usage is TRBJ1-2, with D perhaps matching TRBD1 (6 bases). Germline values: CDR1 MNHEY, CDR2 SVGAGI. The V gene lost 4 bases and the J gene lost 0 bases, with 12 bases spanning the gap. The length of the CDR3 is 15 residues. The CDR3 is CASSSGGLANYGYTF. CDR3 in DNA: TGTGCCAGCAGTTCCGGGGGGCTGGCTAACTATGGCTACACCTTC.

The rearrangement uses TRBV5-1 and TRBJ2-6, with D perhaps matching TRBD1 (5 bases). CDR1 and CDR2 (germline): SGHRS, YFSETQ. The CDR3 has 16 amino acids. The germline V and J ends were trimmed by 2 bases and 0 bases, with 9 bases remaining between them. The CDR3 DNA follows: TGCGCCAGCAGCTTTAACAGGATCTCTGGGGCCAACGTCCTGACTTTC. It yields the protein CASSFNRISGANVLTF.

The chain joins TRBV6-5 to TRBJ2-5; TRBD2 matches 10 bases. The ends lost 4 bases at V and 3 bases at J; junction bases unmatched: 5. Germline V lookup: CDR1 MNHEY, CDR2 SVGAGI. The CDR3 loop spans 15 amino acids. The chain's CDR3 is CASSFSGGAEETQYF. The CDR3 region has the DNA TGTGCCAGCAGTTTCAGCGGGGGGGCGGAAGAGACCCAGTACTTC.

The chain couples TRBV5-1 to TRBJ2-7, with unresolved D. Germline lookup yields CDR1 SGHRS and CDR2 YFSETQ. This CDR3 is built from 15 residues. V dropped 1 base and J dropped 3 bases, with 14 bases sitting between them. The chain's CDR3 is CASSLSSPWSYEQYF. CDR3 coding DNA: TGCGCCAGCAGCTTGTCCTCCCCATGGAGCTACGAGCAGTACTTC.

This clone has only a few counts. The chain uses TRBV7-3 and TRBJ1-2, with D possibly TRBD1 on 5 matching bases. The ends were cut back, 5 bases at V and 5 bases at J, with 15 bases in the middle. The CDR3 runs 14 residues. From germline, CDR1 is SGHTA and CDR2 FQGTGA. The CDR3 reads CASSPAGGAYGYTF. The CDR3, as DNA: TGTGCCAGCAGCCCCGCCGGCGGGGCTTATGGCTACACCTTC.

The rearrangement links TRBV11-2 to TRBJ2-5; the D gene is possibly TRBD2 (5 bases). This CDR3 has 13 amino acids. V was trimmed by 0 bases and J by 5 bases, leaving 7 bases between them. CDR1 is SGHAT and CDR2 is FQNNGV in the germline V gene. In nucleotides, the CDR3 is TGTGCCAGCAGCTTAGATCGAGGGGAGACCCAGTACTTC. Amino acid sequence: CASSLDRGETQYF.

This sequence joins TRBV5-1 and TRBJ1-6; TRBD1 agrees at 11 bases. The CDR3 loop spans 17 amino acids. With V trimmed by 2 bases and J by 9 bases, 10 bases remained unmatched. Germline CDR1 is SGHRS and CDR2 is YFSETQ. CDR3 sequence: CASSFNWDRGSGSPLHF. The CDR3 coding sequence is TGCGCCAGCAGCTTTAATTGGGACAGGGGGTCGGGTTCACCCCTCCACTTT.

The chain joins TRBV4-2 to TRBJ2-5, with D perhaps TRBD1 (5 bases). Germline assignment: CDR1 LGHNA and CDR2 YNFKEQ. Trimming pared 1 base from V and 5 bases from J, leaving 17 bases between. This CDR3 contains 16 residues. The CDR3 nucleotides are TGTGCCAGCAGCCAAGGGCAGGGTACCGCAGGGGAGACCCAGTACTTC. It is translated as CASSQGQGTAGETQYF.

This CDR3 reads CASSLRSGTGDTGELFF. The DNA of the CDR3 is TGTGCCAGCAGCCTAAGGTCCGGGACAGGGGACACCGGGGAGCTGTTTTTT. V and J are TRBV7-3 and TRBJ2-2; 10 nucleotides line up with TRBD1. The CDR3 has 17 amino acids. Germline V gene data show CDR1 as SGHTA and CDR2 as FQGTGA. After removal of 5 bases from V and 3 bases from J, the junction contained 9 bases not matched to a gene.

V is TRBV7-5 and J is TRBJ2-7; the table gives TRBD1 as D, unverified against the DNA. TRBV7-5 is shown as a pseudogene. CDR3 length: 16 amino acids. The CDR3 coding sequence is TGTGCCAGAAGCTTAGACCCCGGGACAGGGGGATACGAGCAGTACTTC. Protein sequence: CARSLDPGTGGYEQYF.

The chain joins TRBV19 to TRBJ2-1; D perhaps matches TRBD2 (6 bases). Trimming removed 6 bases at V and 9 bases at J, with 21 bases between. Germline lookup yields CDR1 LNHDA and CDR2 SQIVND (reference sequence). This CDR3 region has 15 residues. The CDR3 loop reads CASSPTIWDSSEQFF. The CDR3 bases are TGTGCCAGTAGCCCTACGATCTGGGACTCAAGTGAGCAGTTCTTC.

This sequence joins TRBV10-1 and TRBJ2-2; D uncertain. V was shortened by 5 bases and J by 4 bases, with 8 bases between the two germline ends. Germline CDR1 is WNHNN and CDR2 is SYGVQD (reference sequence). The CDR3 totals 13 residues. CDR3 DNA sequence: TGCGCCAGCAGTCGGGTGGGCACCGGGGAGCTGTTTTTT. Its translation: CASSRVGTGELFF.

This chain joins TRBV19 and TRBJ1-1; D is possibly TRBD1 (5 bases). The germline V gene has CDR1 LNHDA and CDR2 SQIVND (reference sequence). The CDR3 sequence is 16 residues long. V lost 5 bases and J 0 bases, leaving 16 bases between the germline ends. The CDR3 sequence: CASSFSSDRMNTEAFF. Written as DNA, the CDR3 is TGTGCCAGTAGTTTTTCCTCTGACAGAATGAACACTGAAGCTTTCTTT.

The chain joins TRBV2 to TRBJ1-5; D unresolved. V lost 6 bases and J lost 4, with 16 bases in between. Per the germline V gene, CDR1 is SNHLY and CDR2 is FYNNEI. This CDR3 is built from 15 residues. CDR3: CASSWAGGWNQPQHF. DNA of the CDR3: TGTGCCAGCAGCTGGGCCGGCGGGTGGAATCAGCCCCAGCATTTT.

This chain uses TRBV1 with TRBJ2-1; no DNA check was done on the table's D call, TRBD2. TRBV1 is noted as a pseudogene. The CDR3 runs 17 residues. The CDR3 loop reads CTSSQDPLAVSYNEQFF. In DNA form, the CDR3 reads TGCACCAGCAGCCAAGACCCCCTAGCGGTATCCTACAATGAGCAGTTCTTC.

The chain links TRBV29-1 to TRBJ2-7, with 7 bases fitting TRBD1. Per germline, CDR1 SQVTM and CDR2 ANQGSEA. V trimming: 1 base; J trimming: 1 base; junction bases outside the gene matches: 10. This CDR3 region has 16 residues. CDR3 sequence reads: CSVEGPAGTASYEQYF. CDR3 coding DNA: TGCAGCGTTGAAGGGCCAGCCGGGACAGCTTCCTACGAGCAGTACTTC.

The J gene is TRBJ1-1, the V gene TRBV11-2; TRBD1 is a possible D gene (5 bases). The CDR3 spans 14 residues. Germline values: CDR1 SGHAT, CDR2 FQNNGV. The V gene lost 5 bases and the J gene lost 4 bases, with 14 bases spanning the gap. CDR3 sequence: CASSVSQVGTEAFF. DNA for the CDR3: TGTGCCAGCAGCGTGTCACAGGTGGGCACTGAAGCTTTCTTT.

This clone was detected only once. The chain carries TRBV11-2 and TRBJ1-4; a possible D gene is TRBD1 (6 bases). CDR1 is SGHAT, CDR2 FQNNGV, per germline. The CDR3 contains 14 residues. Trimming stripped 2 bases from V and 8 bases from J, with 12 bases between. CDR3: CASSLQGNREKLFF. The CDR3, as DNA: TGTGCCAGCAGCTTACAGGGGAATCGGGAAAAACTGTTTTTT.

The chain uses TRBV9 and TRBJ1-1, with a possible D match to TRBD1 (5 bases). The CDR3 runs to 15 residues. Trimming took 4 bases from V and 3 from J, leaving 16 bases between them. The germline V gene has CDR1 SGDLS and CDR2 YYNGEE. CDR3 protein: CASSPPMGQYTEAFF. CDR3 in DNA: TGTGCCAGCAGCCCCCCTATGGGGCAGTACACTGAAGCTTTCTTT.

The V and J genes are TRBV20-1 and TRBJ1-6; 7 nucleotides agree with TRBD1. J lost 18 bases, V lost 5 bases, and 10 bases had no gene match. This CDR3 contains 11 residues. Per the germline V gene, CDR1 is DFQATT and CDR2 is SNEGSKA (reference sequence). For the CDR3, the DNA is TGCAGTGCTTCCTCGACAGGGTTCCACCACTTT. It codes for CSASSTGFHHF.

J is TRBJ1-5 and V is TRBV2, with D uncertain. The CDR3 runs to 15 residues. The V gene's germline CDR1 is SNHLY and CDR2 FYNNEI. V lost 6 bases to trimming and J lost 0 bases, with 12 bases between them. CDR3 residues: CASSEGVASNQPQHF. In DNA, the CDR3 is TGTGCCAGCAGCGAGGGAGTCGCTAGCAATCAGCCCCAGCATTTT.

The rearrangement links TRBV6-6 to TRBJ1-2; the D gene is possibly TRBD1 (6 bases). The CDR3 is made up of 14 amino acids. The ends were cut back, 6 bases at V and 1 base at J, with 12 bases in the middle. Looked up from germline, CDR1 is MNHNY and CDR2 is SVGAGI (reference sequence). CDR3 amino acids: CASSVTGDNYGYTF. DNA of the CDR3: TGTGCCAGCAGCGTGACAGGCGATAACTATGGCTACACCTTC.

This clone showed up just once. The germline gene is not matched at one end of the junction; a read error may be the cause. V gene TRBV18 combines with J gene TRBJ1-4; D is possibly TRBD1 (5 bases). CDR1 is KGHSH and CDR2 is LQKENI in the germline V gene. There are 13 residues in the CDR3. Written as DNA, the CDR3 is TGTGCCAGCTCATCACCGGGGCGGGAAAAACTGTTTTTT. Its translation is CASSSPGREKLFF.

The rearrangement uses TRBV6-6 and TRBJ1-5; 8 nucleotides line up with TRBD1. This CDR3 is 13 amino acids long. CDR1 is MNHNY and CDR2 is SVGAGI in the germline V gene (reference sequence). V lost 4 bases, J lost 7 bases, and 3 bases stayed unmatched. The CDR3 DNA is TGTGCCAGCAGTTCGGACAGGGAGCAGCCCCAGCATTTT. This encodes CASSSDREQPQHF.

CDR3 amino acids: CASSLKAGGHNEQFF. The CDR3 nucleotides are TGTGCCAGCAGCTTGAAAGCGGGGGGGCACAATGAGCAGTTCTTC. This sequence joins TRBV7-6 and TRBJ2-1; 10 bases map to TRBD2. CDR1 SGHVS and CDR2 FNYEAQ come from the germline V gene. J was trimmed by 5 bases and V by 3 bases; bases with no gene match: 4. The CDR3 is made up of 15 amino acids.

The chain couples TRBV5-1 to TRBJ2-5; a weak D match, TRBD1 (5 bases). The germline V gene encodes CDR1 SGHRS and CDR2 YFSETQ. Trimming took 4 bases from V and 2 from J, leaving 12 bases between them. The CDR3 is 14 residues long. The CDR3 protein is CASSPDRLQETQYF. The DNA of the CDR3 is TGCGCCAGCAGCCCAGACAGATTACAAGAGACCCAGTACTTC.

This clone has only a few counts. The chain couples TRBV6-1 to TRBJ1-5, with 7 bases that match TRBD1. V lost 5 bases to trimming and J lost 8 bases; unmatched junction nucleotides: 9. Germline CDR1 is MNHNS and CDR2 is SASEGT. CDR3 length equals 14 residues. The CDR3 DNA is TGTGCCAGCAGTTTAAAGGGGGCAGTTGAGCCCCAGCATTTT. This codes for CASSLKGAVEPQHF.

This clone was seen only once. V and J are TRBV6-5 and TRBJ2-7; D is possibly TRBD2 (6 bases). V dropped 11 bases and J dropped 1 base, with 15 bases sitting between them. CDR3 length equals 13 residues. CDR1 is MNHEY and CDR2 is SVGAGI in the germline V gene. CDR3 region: CAAGPMGSYEQYF. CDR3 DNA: TGTGCCGCGGGGCCTATGGGGTCCTACGAGCAGTACTTC.

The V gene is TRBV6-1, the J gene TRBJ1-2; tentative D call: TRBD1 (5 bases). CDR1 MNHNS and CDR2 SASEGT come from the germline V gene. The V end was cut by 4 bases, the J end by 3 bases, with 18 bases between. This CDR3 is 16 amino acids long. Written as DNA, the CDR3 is TGTGCCAGCAGTGTCGGCAGGGTTGGACGTGACTATGGCTACACCTTC. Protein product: CASSVGRVGRDYGYTF.

DNA of the CDR3: TGTGCCAGTACGTCTCAGTCTTTCAGCAATCAGCCCCAGCATTTT. Protein: CASTSQSFSNQPQHF. This chain connects TRBV19 to TRBJ1-5; D is unclear. Trimming cost V 7 bases and J 1 base, with 14 bases left between them. This CDR3 has 15 amino acids. Germline V gene sequence: CDR1 LNHDA, CDR2 SQIVND (reference sequence).